The following is a TCR beta chain sequence with its context. Other DNA sequences of this sample code for an identical CDR3. The sample comes from a study of blood T cell repertoires in COVID-19. Study context: Acute and convalescent COVID-19 samples came from the United States, Italy and Spain. PBMCs, B-cell-depleted T cells, or T cells provided the cDNA or gDNA that made up the material.

Under the authors' procedure: Scientists estimated how many nucleated cells there were by amplifying reference gene primers. Assay: immunoSEQ multiplex PCR; the TCRdb copy retains only in-frame clones and omits some. V and J calls and clone size are those listed in that table; D and trimming were worked out from the DNA. The sample comprises some 120,000 clones, around 80% of which are singletons, and less than 2% rests with the top ten. Sequencing was carried out using peripheral blood. The sequence derives from a man between 65 and 85 years old with acute or convalescent COVID-19.

The CDR3 DNA follows: TGTGCCAGCTCACCAGGGCAGGACACTGAAGCTTTCTTT. Encoded protein: CASSPGQDTEAFF. The chain joins TRBV18 to TRBJ1-1; D gene ambiguous. Trimming left V 2 bases short and J 3 bases short, with 7 bases between. CDR3 length equals 13 residues. Germline assignment: CDR1 KGHSH and CDR2 LQKENI. Complete variable domain (other parts from reference TRBV18 and TRBJ1-1): NAGVMQNPRHLVRRRGQEARLRCSPMKGHSHVYWYRQLPEEGLKFMVYLQKENIIDESGMPKERFSAEFPKEGPSILRIQQVVRGDSAAYFCASSPGQDTEAFFGQGTRLTVV.